Below, 17 T cell receptor beta chains from the same sample are listed, as sequenced in a study of CD8+ T cells in alopecia areata (dated by TCRdb to 2016 to 2018). The library was obtained by the immunoSEQ multiplex PCR assay. To provide template for TCR sequencing, every sample had RNA extracted and reverse transcribed into cDNA. Not all clones reach the TCRdb copy of this immuneACCESS table, which keeps in-frame sequences only. Checked studies attribute under half of the gap to unresolved V genes and leave the rest unexplained. Counted in this sample were about 97,000 clones; less than 50% of them appeared once. The leading ten clones occupy about 1.2% of the sample. Material for sequencing was CD4+ T cells sorted from blood. These receptors were taken from a human donor with alopecia areata.

The rearrangement joins TRBV4-2 to TRBJ2-5; D gene uncertain. The V end lost 1 base, the J end lost 4 bases, and 13 bases lay between the germline ends. CDR1 is LGHNA and CDR2 is YNFKEQ in the germline V gene. This CDR3 is built from 15 residues. The CDR3 nucleotides are TGTGCCAGCAGCCAAGTATCCCAAGGCAGAGAGACCCAGTACTTC. Its translation: CASSQVSQGRETQYF.

The CDR3 nucleotides are TGTGCCTGGAGTGTTCTGGGGGTTTCCTCTGGGGCCAACGTCCTGACTTTC. It translates to CAWSVLGVSSGANVLTF. V usage is TRBV30 and J usage is TRBJ2-6; either TRBD1 or TRBD2 may supply D (5 bases each). The CDR3 has 17 residues. Trimming cost V 0 bases and J 0 bases, with 12 bases left between them. Germline loops: CDR1 GTSNPN, CDR2 SVGIG (reference sequence).

The V call is TRBV6-5, the J call TRBJ2-7, with D perhaps matching TRBD2 (6 bases). Trimming pared 2 bases from V and 5 bases from J, leaving 19 bases between. Germline V gives CDR1 MNHEY, CDR2 SVGAGI. The CDR3 is 16 residues long. CDR3 sequence reads: CASSYTSTSQGNEQYF. CDR3 nucleotides: TGTGCCAGCAGTTACACTTCGACTAGTCAAGGGAACGAGCAGTACTTC.

The V call is TRBV19, the J call TRBJ2-2; D is undetermined. V was cut by 3 bases and J by 3 bases, with 8 bases left in between. Germline CDR1 reads LNHDA; CDR2 reads SQIVND (reference sequence). The CDR3 has 14 amino acids. DNA of the CDR3: TGTGCCAGTAGTATTAGCTCTGACACCGGGGAGCTGTTTTTT. This gives the protein CASSISSDTGELFF.

The chain recombines TRBV18 with TRBJ1-1; D remains unclear. Germline CDR1 and CDR2: KGHSH and LQKENI. Trimming took 5 bases from V and 0 from J, leaving 7 bases between them. There are 13 residues in the CDR3. CDR3 residues: CASSVTLNTEAFF. The CDR3 DNA reads TGTGCCAGCTCAGTGACACTGAACACTGAAGCTTTCTTT.

This rearrangement joins TRBV6-5 to TRBJ2-1; D gene uncertain. With 0 bases removed from V and 5 bases from J, the gap between germline ends came to 8 bases. The CDR3 contains 14 residues. CDR1 is MNHEY and CDR2 is SVGAGI in the germline V gene. The CDR3 here is CASSYSSRDNEQFF. As DNA, the CDR3 is TGTGCCAGCAGTTACTCTAGCCGTGACAATGAGCAGTTCTTC.

The chain is built from TRBV4-3 and TRBJ1-2; D unclear. V was trimmed by 0 bases and J by 1 base, leaving 9 bases between them. From germline, CDR1 is LGHNA and CDR2 YSLEER. The CDR3 runs 15 residues. DNA for the CDR3: TGCGCCAGCAGCCAAGATGAGGACGGTAACTATGGCTACACCTTC. This translates into CASSQDEDGNYGYTF.

The chain carries TRBV19 and TRBJ2-3; possibly TRBD2 for D (5 bases). The germline V and J ends were trimmed by 5 bases and 2 bases, with 8 bases remaining between them. The CDR3 loop spans 13 amino acids. Germline CDR1 reads LNHDA; CDR2 reads SQIVND (reference sequence). CDR3 nucleotides: TGTGCCAGTAGTTCTAGCCTCACAGATACGCAGTATTTT. Its protein product is CASSSSLTDTQYF.

This clone was counted only a few times. DNA for the CDR3: TGTGCCAGCAGTTTAAGGGGACAGCGCAATGAGCAGTTCTTC. It encodes CASSLRGQRNEQFF. The rearrangement uses TRBV28 and TRBJ2-1, with 7 bases aligning to TRBD1. The J segment lost 6 bases and the V segment lost 2 bases, leaving 4 bases of the junction unmatched. CDR1 and CDR2 (germline): MDHEN, SYDVKM. The CDR3 loop spans 14 amino acids.

This clone has more than one count but fewer than ten. This sequence joins TRBV7-2 and TRBJ2-1; D may be TRBD1 (6 bases). Germline values: CDR1 SGHTA, CDR2 FQGNSA. The CDR3 consists of 15 residues. V lost 1 base and J 2 bases, leaving 9 bases between the germline ends. The CDR3 nucleotides read TGTGCCAGCAGCTTAGTTCGGACAGCCTACAATGAGCAGTTCTTC. Its protein is CASSLVRTAYNEQFF. The full variable domain, completed using reference TRBV7-2 and TRBJ2-1, is GAGVSQSPSNKVTEKGKDVELRCDPISGHTALYWYRQSLGQGLEFLIYFQGNSAPDKSGLPSDRFSAERTGGSVSTLTIQRTQQEDSAVYLCASSLVRTAYNEQFFGPGTRLTVL.

This clone was recorded a few times. The chain links TRBV7-2 to TRBJ2-1; 8 bases match TRBD1. Germline values: CDR1 SGHTA, CDR2 FQGNSA. Trimming at V came to 5 bases and at J to 7 bases, leaving 10 bases not matched to a gene. The CDR3 runs 15 residues. The CDR3 spells CASSRRQGARNEQFF. CDR3 sequence (DNA): TGTGCCAGCAGCCGAAGGCAGGGGGCAAGAAATGAGCAGTTCTTC.

This sequence joins TRBV7-9 and TRBJ2-7; possibly TRBD2 for D (6 bases). The germline CDR1 and CDR2 sequences are SEHNR and FQNEAQ (reference sequence). This CDR3 spans 12 amino acids. The V end was cut by 11 bases, the J end by 2 bases, with 13 bases between. The CDR3 coding sequence is TGTGCCGGGGCGGGAACGCCCTACGAGCAGTACTTC. Translation gives CAGAGTPYEQYF.

The rearrangement uses TRBV5-4 and TRBJ2-3; no firm D call. Germline V gives CDR1 SGHNT, CDR2 YYREEE (reference sequence). CDR3 length: 13 amino acids. The V and J ends lost 5 bases and 1 base respectively, with 8 bases between them. The CDR3 reads CASRASGTDTQYF. DNA for the CDR3: TGTGCCAGCAGAGCATCCGGCACAGATACGCAGTATTTT.

The chain has TRBV7-3 and TRBJ2-6; 7 bases map to TRBD1. V lost 4 bases, J lost 0 bases, and 3 bases stayed unmatched. Germline loops: CDR1 SGHTA, CDR2 FQGTGA. This CDR3 is 16 amino acids long. The CDR3 is CASSSSGGSGANVLTF. CDR3 DNA sequence: TGTGCCAGCAGCTCCTCAGGGGGCTCTGGGGCCAACGTCCTGACTTTC.

V and J are TRBV2 and TRBJ2-7; D is undetermined. The CDR3 covers 14 residues. Germline V gene lookup returns CDR1 SNHLY and CDR2 FYNNEI. Between the trimmed V and J ends, which lost 4 bases and 2 bases, there was a span of 12 bases. The CDR3 DNA reads TGTGCCAGCAGTGTCAGCGTAGGCCCCTACGAGCAGTACTTC. Residues: CASSVSVGPYEQYF. Together with reference TRBV2 and TRBJ2-7, the CDR3 gives the full variable domain: EPEVTQTPSHQVTQMGQEVILRCVPISNHLYFYWYRQILGQKVEFLVSFYNNEISEKSEIFDDQFSVERPDGSNFTLKIRSTKLEDSAMYFCASSVSVGPYEQYFGPGTRLTVT.

This rearrangement joins TRBV5-1 to TRBJ2-1, with 8 positions matching TRBD1. The CDR3 is 16 amino acids. Germline V gives CDR1 SGHRS, CDR2 YFSETQ. V was pared by 2 bases and J by 5 bases, with 9 bases of the junction left unmatched. For the CDR3, the DNA is TGCGCCAGCAGCTTACAGGGGGACGATTGGGACAATGAGCAGTTCTTC. The encoded protein is CASSLQGDDWDNEQFF. Complete variable domain (other parts from reference TRBV5-1 and TRBJ2-1): KAGVTQTPRYLIKTRGQQVTLSCSPISGHRSVSWYQQTPGQGLQFLFEYFSETQRNKGNFPGRFSGRQFSNSRSEMNVSTLELGDSALYLCASSLQGDDWDNEQFFGPGTRLTVL.

This clone was detected a few times. This sequence joins TRBV18 and TRBJ2-5, with D unclear. CDR3 length equals 14 residues. V was trimmed by 0 bases and J by 2 bases, leaving 7 bases between them. Germline V CDR1 and CDR2: KGHSH, LQKENI. The CDR3, as DNA: TGTGCCAGCTCACCACCGGAACAGCAAGAGACCCAGTACTTC. Its protein product is CASSPPEQQETQYF.